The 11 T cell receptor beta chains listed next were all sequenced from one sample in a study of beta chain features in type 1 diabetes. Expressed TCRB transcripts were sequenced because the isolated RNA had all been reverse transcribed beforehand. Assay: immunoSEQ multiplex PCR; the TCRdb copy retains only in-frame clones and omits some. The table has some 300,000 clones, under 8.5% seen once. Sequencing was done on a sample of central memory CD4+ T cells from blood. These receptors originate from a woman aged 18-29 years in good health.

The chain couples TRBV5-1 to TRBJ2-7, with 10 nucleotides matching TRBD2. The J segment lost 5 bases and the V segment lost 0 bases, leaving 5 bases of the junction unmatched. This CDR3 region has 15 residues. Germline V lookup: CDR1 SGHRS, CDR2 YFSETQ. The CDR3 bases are TGCGCCAGCAGCTTGGAGGCTAGCGGGAGCCACGAGCAGTACTTC. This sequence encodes CASSLEASGSHEQYF.

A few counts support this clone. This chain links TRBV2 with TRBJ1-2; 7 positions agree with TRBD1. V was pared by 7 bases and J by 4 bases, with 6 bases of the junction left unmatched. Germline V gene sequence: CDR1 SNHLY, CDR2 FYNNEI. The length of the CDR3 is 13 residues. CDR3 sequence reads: CASIRQGLYGYTF. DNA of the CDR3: TGTGCCAGCATTCGACAGGGACTCTATGGCTACACCTTC.

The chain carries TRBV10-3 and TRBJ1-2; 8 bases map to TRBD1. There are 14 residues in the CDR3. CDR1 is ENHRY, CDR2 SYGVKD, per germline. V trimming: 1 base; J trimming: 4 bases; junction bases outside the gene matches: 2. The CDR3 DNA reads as TGTGCCATCAGTGAGTTCCAGGGGGCCTATGGCTACACCTTC. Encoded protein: CAISEFQGAYGYTF.

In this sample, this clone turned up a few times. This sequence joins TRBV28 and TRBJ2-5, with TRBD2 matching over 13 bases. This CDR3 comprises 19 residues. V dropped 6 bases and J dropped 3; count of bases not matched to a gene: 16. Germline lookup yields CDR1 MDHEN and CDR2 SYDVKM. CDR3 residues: CASSGSGTSGAGLEETQYF. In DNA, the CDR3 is TGTGCCAGCAGCGGGTCCGGGACTAGCGGGGCTGGGCTGGAAGAGACCCAGTACTTC.

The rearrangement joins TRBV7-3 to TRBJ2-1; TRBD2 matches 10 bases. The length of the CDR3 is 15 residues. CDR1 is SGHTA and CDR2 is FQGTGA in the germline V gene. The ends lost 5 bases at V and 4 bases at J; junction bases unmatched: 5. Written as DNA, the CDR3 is TGTGCCAGCAGCCCCGGGACTAGCGTTTACAATGAGCAGTTCTTC. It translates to CASSPGTSVYNEQFF.

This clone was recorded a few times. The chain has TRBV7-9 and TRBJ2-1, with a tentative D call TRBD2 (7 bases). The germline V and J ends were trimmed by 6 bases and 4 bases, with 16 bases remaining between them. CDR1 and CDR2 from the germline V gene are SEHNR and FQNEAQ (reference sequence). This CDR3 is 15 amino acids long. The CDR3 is CASRPGGGYYNEQFF. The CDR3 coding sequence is TGTGCCAGCAGGCCAGGCGGGGGCTATTACAATGAGCAGTTCTTC. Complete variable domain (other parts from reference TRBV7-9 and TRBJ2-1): DTGVSQNPRHKITKRGQNVTFRCDPISEHNRLYWYRQTLGQGPEFLTYFQNEAQLEKSRLLSDRFSAERPKGSFSTLEIQRTEQGDSAMYLCASRPGGGYYNEQFFGPGTRLTVL.

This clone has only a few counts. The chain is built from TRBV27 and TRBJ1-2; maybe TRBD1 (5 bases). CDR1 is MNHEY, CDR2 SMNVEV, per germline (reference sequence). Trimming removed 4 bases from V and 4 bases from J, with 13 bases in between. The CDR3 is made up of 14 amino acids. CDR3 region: CASSSLSGLYGYTF. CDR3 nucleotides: TGTGCCAGCAGTTCACTCTCAGGGCTCTATGGCTACACCTTC.

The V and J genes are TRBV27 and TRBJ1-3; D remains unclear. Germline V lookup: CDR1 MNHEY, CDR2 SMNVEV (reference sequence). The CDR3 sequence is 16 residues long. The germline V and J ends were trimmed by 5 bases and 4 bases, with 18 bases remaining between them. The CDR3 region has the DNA TGTGCCAGCAGTCTACCTATTAAAGGACGGGGAAACACCATATATTTT. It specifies CASSLPIKGRGNTIYF.

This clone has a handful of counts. The CDR3 nucleotides are TGTGCCAGTAGCCCGACTAGAGGCGGTTACAATGAGCAGTTCTTC. It codes for CASSPTRGGYNEQFF. The rearrangement uses TRBV19 and TRBJ2-1; a possible D gene is TRBD2 (6 bases). The germline V and J ends were trimmed by 6 bases and 4 bases, with 16 bases remaining between them. CDR3 size: 15 residues. In germline, CDR1 is LNHDA, CDR2 SQIVND (reference sequence).

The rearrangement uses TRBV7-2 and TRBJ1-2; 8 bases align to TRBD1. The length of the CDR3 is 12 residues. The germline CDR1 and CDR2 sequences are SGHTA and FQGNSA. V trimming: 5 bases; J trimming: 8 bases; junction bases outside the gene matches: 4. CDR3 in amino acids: CASSRDRIGYTF. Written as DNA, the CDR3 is TGTGCCAGCAGCCGGGACAGGATCGGCTACACCTTC.

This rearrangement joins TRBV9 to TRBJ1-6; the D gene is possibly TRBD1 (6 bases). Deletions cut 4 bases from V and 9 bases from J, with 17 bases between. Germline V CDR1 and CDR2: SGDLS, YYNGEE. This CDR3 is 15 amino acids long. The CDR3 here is CASSQRQVDGSPLHF. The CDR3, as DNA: TGTGCCAGCAGCCAACGACAGGTTGATGGTTCACCCCTCCACTTT. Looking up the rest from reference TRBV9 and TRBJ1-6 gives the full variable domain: DSGVTQTPKHLITATGQRVTLRCSPRSGDLSVYWYQQSLDQGLQFLIQYYNGEERAKGNILERFSAQQFPDLHSELNLSSLELGDSALYFCASSQRQVDGSPLHFGNGTRLTVT.